The rows below give T cell receptor beta chains drawn from one sample of a study of T-cell memory formation after mild COVID-19. TCRdb independently ran MiXCR on the 5' RACE reads; one entry per CDR3 protein. This sample has about 190,000 distinct CDR3 sequences, with about 11% found just once. The specimen was PBMCs or a T cell subset sorted from them (not recorded which). The origin of the receptors is a man younger than 30 who had mild COVID-19 (a few samples of this study predate the infection). Cell type and time point are not known. CDR3s include the opening cysteine and the closing phenylalanine or tryptophan. The D gene is left open where the match is weak. Clone sizes are given selectively: once, few, many, or a class where the clone is expanded.

>TRBJ2-1|TRBD2|-|TRBV9
TGTGCCAGCAGCCTCTCTAGCGGGGAACCCTACAATGAGCAGTTCTTC
CASSLSSGEPYNEQFF
>TRBJ1-1|-|-|TRBV10-3
TGTGCCATAGGGGACCGATTGAACACTGAAGCTTTCTTT
CAIGDRLNTEAFF
>TRBJ1-5|-|-|TRBV20-1
TGCAGTGCTAGAGGGCCGGCAGGGCAGCCCCAGCATTTT
CSARGPAGQPQHF
>TRBJ2-7|-|many|TRBV7-8
TGTGCCAGCAGCCGATTTATCTCCTACGAGCAGTACTTC
CASSRFISYEQYF
>TRBJ2-1|-|-|TRBV20-1
TGCAGTGCTAGATGGCCTATCTCCTACAATGAGCAGTTCTTC
CSARWPISYNEQFF
>TRBJ1-1|TRBD1|-|TRBV12-5
TGTGCTAGTGGTCCGGATACGACAGGGCCTGAAGCTTTCTTT
CASGPDTTGPEAFF
>TRBJ1-1|-|few|TRBV5-1
TGCGCCAGCAGCTCGGGGGCGGGGGAAACTGAAGCTTTCTTT
CASSSGAGETEAFF
>TRBJ2-1|TRBD1|many|TRBV7-2
TGTGCCAGCAGCCCCCGGGACAGGGGGTACAATGAGCAGTTCTTC
CASSPRDRGYNEQFF
>TRBJ1-1|TRBD1|-|TRBV7-9
TGTGCCAGCAGACCAGGGGGCTTCGGTGAAGCTTTCTTT
CASRPGGFGEAFF
>TRBJ2-6|-|few|TRBV5-1
TGCGCCAGCAGCTTTAGCTCTGGGGCCAACGTCCTGACTTTC
CASSFSSGANVLTF
>TRBJ1-1|-|few|TRBV30
TGTGCCCGCAGGGTAAACACTGAAGCTTTCTTT
CARRVNTEAFF
>TRBJ1-2|TRBD1|few|TRBV15
TGTGCCACCAGCAGAGTGGGGACAGGGGGACGAGGTGGCTACACCTTC
CATSRVGTGGRGGYTF
>TRBJ2-1|-|few|TRBV18
TGTGCCAGCTCAAGGTCCGGGGGCGCGGATGAGCAGTTCTTC
CASSRSGGADEQFF
>TRBJ1-6|TRBD1|-|TRBV6-2/TRBV6-3
TGTGCCAGCAGTCCGGACAGGACACCCCTCCACTTT
CASSPDRTPLHF
>TRBJ2-1|-|-|TRBV15
TGTGCCACCAGCAGAGAAGGGGGGGCGGGCAATGAGCAGTTCTTC
CATSREGGAGNEQFF
>TRBJ2-7|TRBD1|many|TRBV5-1
TGCGCCAGCAGCTCCGGGACAGGAGTCTACGAGCAGTACTTC
CASSSGTGVYEQYF
>TRBJ2-6|-|many|TRBV7-2
TGTGCCAGCAGCTTTGCAGCAATCTCTGGGGCCAACGTCCTGACTTTC
CASSFAAISGANVLTF
>TRBJ1-2|-|few|TRBV28
TGTGCCAGCGGAACGGACAGCCGACGCTACACCTTC
CASGTDSRRYTF
>TRBJ2-3|TRBD2|few|TRBV27
TGTGCCAGCAGCCTTGAGGGACTAGCGGGGGCAGATACGCAGTATTTT
CASSLEGLAGADTQYF
>TRBJ1-5|-|-|TRBV27
TGTGCCAGCAGGAACTGGGGGTTTGGGGATCAGCCCCAGCATTTT
CASRNWGFGDQPQHF
>TRBJ2-2|-|many|TRBV5-1
TGCGCCAGCAGCGACCGGGACCTACTTTCCACCGGGGAGCTGTTTTTT
CASSDRDLLSTGELFF
>TRBJ1-6|TRBD1|-|TRBV6-5
TGTGCCAGCAGCCGGGACAGAAAAACTTATAATTCACCCCTCCACTTT
CASSRDRKTYNSPLHF
>TRBJ2-1|-|few|TRBV12-3/TRBV12-4
TGTGCCAGCAGTCGCGGACTACCGTACAATGAGCAGTTCTTC
CASSRGLPYNEQFF
>TRBJ2-5|-|-|TRBV6-5
TGTGCCAGCAGTTTTAAGTACCAAGAGACCCAGTACTTC
CASSFKYQETQYF
>TRBJ2-5|TRBD2|few|TRBV4-3
TGCGCCAGCAGCCAAACCGCGGGAGGACAGACCTTCCAAGAGACCCAGTACTTC
CASSQTAGGQTFQETQYF
>TRBJ2-1|-|-|TRBV28
TGTGCCAGCAGCCTCACTACCCCCAATGAGCAGTTCTTC
CASSLTTPNEQFF
>TRBJ1-1|-|few|TRBV12-3/TRBV12-4
TGTGCCAGCAGTAGTCAGGAGGGCATGAACACTGAAGCTTTCTTT
CASSSQEGMNTEAFF